This passage covers 13 T cell receptor beta chains from one sample sequenced in a study of PD-1 blockade in mismatch repair-deficient tumors. Data came from immunoSEQ multiplex PCR; TCRdb stores just in-frame clones and leaves some out. In the table there are roughly 120,000 clones, 85% to 90% of which are singletons. This specimen consisted of peripheral blood, obtained almost 74 weeks after starting pembrolizumab. These receptor sequences come from an adult with mismatch repair-deficient cancer.

The chain recombines TRBV10-2 with TRBJ1-2; 8 bases map to TRBD1. Per the germline V gene, CDR1 is WSHSY and CDR2 is SAAADI. The ends lost 3 bases at V and 7 bases at J; junction bases unmatched: 7. The CDR3 consists of 14 residues. In DNA, the CDR3 is TGCGCCAGCAGTGACAGGGGGCGCCCCGGTGGCTACACCTTC. Its protein is CASSDRGRPGGYTF.

This chain connects TRBV9 to TRBJ1-4; D is ambiguous. Germline assignment: CDR1 SGDLS and CDR2 YYNGEE. V lost 3 bases and J lost 6, with 6 bases in between. CDR3 length equals 12 residues. The CDR3 loop reads CASSAPDEKLFF. The CDR3 nucleotides read TGTGCCAGCAGCGCTCCAGATGAAAAACTGTTTTTT.

The chain has TRBV2 and TRBJ2-1; D may be TRBD1 or TRBD2 (5 bases each). CDR1 and CDR2 from the germline V gene are SNHLY and FYNNEI. CDR3 length: 15 amino acids. The ends were cut back, 8 bases at V and 4 bases at J, with 18 bases in the middle. The CDR3 coding sequence is TGTGCCAGCGGAAGGAGGCCAGCAGGGTACAATGAGCAGTTCTTC. Translating it yields CASGRRPAGYNEQFF.

The V and J genes are TRBV29-1 and TRBJ1-2; D is uncertain. CDR3 length: 14 residues. Per germline, CDR1 SQVTM and CDR2 ANQGSEA. V lost 3 bases and J lost 4, with 15 bases in between. This CDR3 reads CSVDQPLSGYGYTF. As DNA, the CDR3 is TGCAGCGTTGATCAGCCCCTCTCGGGCTATGGCTACACCTTC.

The count of this clone is one. This chain links TRBV28 with TRBJ2-7, with D perhaps matching TRBD2 (5 bases). V shed 3 bases and J shed 1 base, with 13 bases lying between them. This CDR3 contains 15 residues. Germline values: CDR1 MDHEN, CDR2 SYDVKM. The CDR3 region is CASSFEGLISYEQYF. The CDR3 nucleotides read TGTGCCAGCAGTTTTGAGGGCCTTATATCCTACGAGCAGTACTTC.

V is TRBV7-6 and J is TRBJ2-7; D ambiguous. The germline V and J ends were trimmed by 1 base and 1 base, with 8 bases remaining between them. From germline, CDR1 is SGHVS and CDR2 FNYEAQ. The CDR3 is 14 amino acids. CDR3 sequence reads: CASSLGVVSYEQYF. In DNA form, the CDR3 reads TGTGCCAGCAGCTTAGGCGTAGTTTCCTACGAGCAGTACTTC.

The chain has TRBV19 and TRBJ2-5; D is uncertain. The V gene's germline CDR1 is LNHDA and CDR2 SQIVND (reference sequence). V lost 8 bases and J lost 3, with 19 bases in between. This CDR3 comprises 15 residues. The CDR3 loop is CASASSGREEETQYF. The CDR3, as DNA: TGTGCCAGTGCCTCTTCGGGCAGAGAAGAAGAGACCCAGTACTTC. Using reference TRBV19 and TRBJ2-5 for the parts outside the CDR3, the full variable domain is DGGITQSPKYLFRKEGQNVTLSCEQNLNHDAMYWYRQDPGQGLRLIYYSQIVNDFQKGDIAEGYSVSREKKESFPLTVTSAQKNPTAFYLCASASSGREEETQYFGPGTRLLVL.

The V gene is TRBV6-6, the J gene TRBJ2-1, with 14 nucleotides matching TRBD2. The CDR3 extends over 15 amino acids. Trimming at V came to 8 bases and at J to 8 bases, leaving 8 bases not matched to a gene. Germline V gene sequence: CDR1 MNHNY, CDR2 SVGAGI (reference sequence). CDR3 sequence reads: CASAPGTSGSDEQFF. The CDR3 DNA is TGTGCCAGCGCGCCGGGGACTAGCGGGAGTGATGAGCAGTTCTTC.

The V and J genes are TRBV4-1 and TRBJ2-3, with a tentative D call TRBD1 (5 bases). V gave up 5 bases and J gave up 3 bases, with 9 bases separating them. CDR1 MGHRA and CDR2 YSYEKL come from the germline V gene. There are 13 residues in the CDR3. The CDR3 loop is CASSEGVTDTQYF. As DNA, the CDR3 is TGCGCCAGCAGCGAAGGGGTTACAGATACGCAGTATTTT.

The chain employs TRBV5-6 and TRBJ2-2, with 15 nucleotides matching TRBD2. The CDR3 loop spans 18 amino acids. With 1 base clipped from V and 4 bases from J, the junction kept 5 bases outside the gene matches. Germline assignment: CDR1 SGHDT and CDR2 YYEEEE. Written as DNA, the CDR3 is TGTGCCAGCAGCTTGATCGGACTAGCGGGAGGGGCCACCGGGGAGCTGTTTTTT. It encodes CASSLIGLAGGATGELFF.

The genes are TRBV7-9 and TRBJ1-4; D call uncertain. The CDR3 sequence is 15 residues long. Trimming stripped 5 bases from V and 5 bases from J, with 15 bases between. The V gene's germline CDR1 is SEHNR and CDR2 FQNEAQ (reference sequence). CDR3 coding DNA: TGTGCCAGCAGCCCACGTTTAAGACTCAATGAAAAACTGTTTTTT. It translates to CASSPRLRLNEKLFF.

This clone was counted between two and nine times. This sequence joins TRBV27 and TRBJ2-7; TRBD1 matches at 7 bases. The CDR3 is 15 residues long. V shed 5 bases, J shed 3 bases, and the junction held 10 bases outside the gene matches. In germline, CDR1 is MNHEY, CDR2 SMNVEV (reference sequence). The CDR3 protein is CASSPHRGSLYEQYF. The CDR3 bases are TGTGCCAGCAGTCCTCACAGGGGCTCCCTCTACGAGCAGTACTTC.

The J gene is TRBJ2-3, the V gene TRBV10-3; 15 positions match TRBD2. This CDR3 comprises 18 residues. J gave up 4 bases and V 2 bases, and 7 bases lay outside the gene matches. CDR1 and CDR2 from the germline V gene are ENHRY and SYGVKD. The DNA for the CDR3 is TGTGCCATCAGTGAGGGGACTAGCGGGAGGAACCCCGCAGATACGCAGTATTTT. This gives the protein CAISEGTSGRNPADTQYF.